The rows below give T cell receptor beta chains drawn from one sample of a study of cytomegalovirus exposure and HLA in healthy donors. The table came from immunoSEQ multiplex PCR; TCRdb's copy has only in-frame clones and leaves some out. The table includes approximately 110,000 clones, roughly 70% detected once. Sequencing used PBMCs. These receptors all come from a man in his forties in good health and CMV-seronegative. Both conserved end residues are part of each CDR3. The D gene is left open where the match is weak. Expanded clones get a size class; other rows say once, few or many, or leave the size out.

TRBJ2-3 . . TRBV4-2 TGTGCCAGCAGCCCAAGACTAGGGGAGACAGATACGCAGTATTTT CASSPRLGETDTQYF
TRBJ1-6 . TRBD1 TRBV27 TGTGCCAGCAGTTTTTGGTCCCTTGACAGGGGGAATTCACCCCTCCACTTT CASSFWSLDRGNSPLHF
TRBJ2-7 . TRBD2 TRBV10-1 TGCGCCAGCAGTGTACAGCGGGAGCGCTACGAGCAGTACTTC CASSVQRERYEQYF
TRBJ2-3 few . TRBV7-3 TGTGCCAGCAGCCGCGGAGTGGGAGAAGCGTCTAGCACAGATACGCAGTATTTT CASSRGVGEASSTDTQYF
TRBJ2-7 . TRBD1 TRBV10-1 TGCGCCAGCAGCAGACAGGGGCCCCTCGCGGGCGAGCAGTACTTC CASSRQGPLAGEQYF
TRBJ2-1 . TRBD2 TRBV5-1 TGCGCCAGCAGCTCTAGCGGGGGTTCGGTTGATGAGCAGTTCTTC CASSSSGGSVDEQFF
TRBJ1-1 . TRBD1 TRBV6-6 TGTGCCAGCAGCCGGACAGGGGTTCAGAACACTGAAGCTTTCTTT CASSRTGVQNTEAFF
TRBJ2-7 . TRBD2 TRBV7-2 TGTGCCAGCAGCCCCCCTTGGGGTAGCGGGGCCCGAGGCGGGCAGTACTTC CASSPPWGSGARGGQYF
TRBJ1-1 . . TRBV30 TGTGCCCGAATATCCGCCGGGGGGAGAGGCACTGAAGCTTTCTTT CARISAGGRGTEAFF
TRBJ2-3 . TRBD1 TRBV5-4 TGTGCCAGCAGCGCCAGACAGGGGGCAGATACGCAGTATTTT CASSARQGADTQYF
TRBJ1-5 . TRBD1 TRBV7-2 TGTGCCAGCAGCTCTCAGGGGGCCGTGAGGAATCAGCCCCAGCATTTT CASSSQGAVRNQPQHF
TRBJ1-1 few . TRBV5-6 TGTGCCAGCAGCCGTGACAGAAAGTTTGAAGCTTTCTTT CASSRDRKFEAFF
TRBJ2-7 . TRBD1 TRBV15 TGTGCCACCAGCAGCTCCCGGGACAGGGCCGGCGAGCAGTACTTC CATSSSRDRAGEQYF
TRBJ2-7 . TRBD2 TRBV5-1 TGCGCCAGCAGCTTAAAGTCTAGCGGATGGTACGAGCAGTACTTC CASSLKSSGWYEQYF
TRBJ2-1 once TRBD2 TRBV5-1 TGCGCCAGCACTACGACTAGCGGGAGGGCCTACAATGAGCAGTTCTTC CASTTTSGRAYNEQFF
TRBJ1-1 . TRBD1 TRBV6-5 TGTGCCAGCATTCAGAGGGGGCCGAGGACTGAAGCTTTCTTT CASIQRGPRTEAFF
TRBJ2-5 . TRBD2 TRBV7-6 TGTGCCAGCAGCTCCTGGACTAGCGGGAGGGGACTCTCCCTTTTGAAGCAGTACTTC CASSSWTSGRGLSLLKQYF
TRBJ1-2 . . TRBV25-1 TGTGCCAGCAGTGAATCCCCAGGGTTCGGCTACACCTTC CASSESPGFGYTF
TRBJ2-1 few TRBD2 TRBV27 TGTGCCAGCAGACTAGCGGGGGGAACCTACAATGAGCAGTTCTTC CASRLAGGTYNEQFF
TRBJ1-1 . . TRBV5-5 TGTGCCAGCAGCTTGTTGTCGTACACTGAAGCTTTCTTT CASSLLSYTEAFF
TRBJ1-6 . . TRBV19 TGTGCCAGTAGTACAGGGTTCTCCTATAATTCACCCCTCCACTTT CASSTGFSYNSPLHF
TRBJ1-2 . . TRBV6-5 TGTGCCAGCAGTTACTCGGGCAGGACTAACTATGGCTACACCTTC CASSYSGRTNYGYTF
TRBJ2-1 . . TRBV7-8 TGTGCCAGCAGCTTAGCTCGGGCTGGGGGGAATGAGCAGTTCTTC CASSLARAGGNEQFF
TRBJ2-5 . . TRBV15 TGTGCCACCAGCGGACAGTTTAACCAAGAGACCCAGTACTTC CATSGQFNQETQYF
TRBJ1-2 . TRBD1 TRBV28 TGTGCCAGCAGTGGACAGGCCAACTATGGCTACACCTTC CASSGQANYGYTF
TRBJ2-7 once . TRBV5-6 TGTGCCAGCAGCTTGGGGCACAGACACTACGAGCAGTACTTC CASSLGHRHYEQYF
TRBJ2-5 . TRBD2 TRBV7-9 TGTGCCAGCAGCTTAGCGGGACTAGCGGGGGAGACCCAGTACTTC CASSLAGLAGETQYF
TRBJ1-2 . TRBD1 TRBV5-4 TGTGCCAGCAATAAAGTCCAGGGGGATGGCTACACCTTC CASNKVQGDGYTF
TRBJ1-1 . . TRBV7-2 TGTGCCAGCAGCTTCTATTCCCGGGATGAAGCTTTCTTT CASSFYSRDEAFF
TRBJ2-5 . . TRBV18 TGTGCCAGCTCACTTGGGTCCGGGGAGACCCAGTACTTC CASSLGSGETQYF
TRBJ2-2 . TRBD2 TRBV10-1 TGCGCCAGCAGTGAGTCGTATCTAGCGGGAACCGTGGGCACCGGGGAGCTGTTTTTT CASSESYLAGTVGTGELFF
TRBJ2-6 . . TRBV7-2 TGTGCCAGCAGCAAAACAGGGCTCGGGGCCAACGTCCTGACTTTC CASSKTGLGANVLTF
TRBJ2-7 few TRBD1 TRBV5-1 TGCGCCAGCAGCTGGGACAGCTCCTACGAGCAGTACTTC CASSWDSSYEQYF
TRBJ1-3 . . TRBV9 TGTGCCAGCAGCGTAGCCCAGGGAGGAAACACCATATATTTT CASSVAQGGNTIYF
TRBJ1-6 few TRBD1 TRBV7-9 TGTGCCAGCAGCCCCCGGACAGGGTTCGGTTCACCCCTCCACTTT CASSPRTGFGSPLHF